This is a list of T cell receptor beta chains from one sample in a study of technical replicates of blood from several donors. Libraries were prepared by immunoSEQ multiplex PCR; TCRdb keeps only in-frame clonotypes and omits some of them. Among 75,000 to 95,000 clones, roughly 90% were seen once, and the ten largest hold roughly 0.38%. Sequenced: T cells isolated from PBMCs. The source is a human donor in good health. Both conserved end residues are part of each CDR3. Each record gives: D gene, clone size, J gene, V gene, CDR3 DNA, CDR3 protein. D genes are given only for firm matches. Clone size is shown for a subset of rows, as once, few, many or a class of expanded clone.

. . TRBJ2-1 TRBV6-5 TGTGCCAGCAGTCGGGCAGGGACTCACAACAATGAGCAGTTCTTC CASSRAGTHNNEQFF
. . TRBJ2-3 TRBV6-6 TGTGCCAGCAGTTACTCGAAAGTCGGAGATACGCAGTATTTT CASSYSKVGDTQYF
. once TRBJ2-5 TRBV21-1 TGTGCCAGCAGAATCCCCGGGGGCCAGTACTTC CASRIPGGQYF
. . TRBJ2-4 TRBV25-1 TGTGCCAGCAGTGAGACCAGGGAAGTGAACATTCAGTACTTC CASSETREVNIQYF
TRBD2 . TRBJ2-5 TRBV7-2 TGTGCCAGCAGTTTCGTAGCGGGGGAGACCCAGTACTTC CASSFVAGETQYF
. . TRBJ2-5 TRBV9 TGTGCCAGCAGCGTAGGGGGGGAAGAGACCCAGTACTTC CASSVGGEETQYF
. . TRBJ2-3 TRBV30 TGTGCCTGGAGTGTCGCTAGTTTGACAGATACGCAGTATTTT CAWSVASLTDTQYF
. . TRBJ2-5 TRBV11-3 TGTGCCAGCAGCTTACAGCGGACCCAAGAGACCCAGTACTTC CASSLQRTQETQYF
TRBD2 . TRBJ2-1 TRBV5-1 TGCGCCAGCAGTGGGACTAGCGACTACGCCGGGGAGCAGTTCTTC CASSGTSDYAGEQFF
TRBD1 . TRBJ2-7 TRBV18 TGTGCCAGCTCGCCTTCTAGCACAGGGGTGGAGCAGTACTTC CASSPSSTGVEQYF
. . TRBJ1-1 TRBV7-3 TGTGCCAGCAGCCAGGTTTTTAACACTGAAGCTTTCTTT CASSQVFNTEAFF
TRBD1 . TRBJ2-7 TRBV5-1 TGCGCCAGCAGCTACAGGGGAAGCTACGAGCAGTACTTC CASSYRGSYEQYF
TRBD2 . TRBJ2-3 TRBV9 TGTGCCAGCAGCCCGAGCGGGAGTACAGATACGCAGTATTTT CASSPSGSTDTQYF
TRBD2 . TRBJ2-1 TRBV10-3 TGTGCCATCAGTGAGGTAGCGGGCCCAAATTACAATGAGCAGTTCTTC CAISEVAGPNYNEQFF
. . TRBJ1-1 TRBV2 TGTGCCAGCAGTGCCCGGGAGAACACTGAAGCTTTCTTT CASSARENTEAFF
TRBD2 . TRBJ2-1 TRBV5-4 TGTGCCAGCACCATTCCGGGACTATTTTACAATGAGCAGTTCTTC CASTIPGLFYNEQFF
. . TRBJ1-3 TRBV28 TGTGCCAGCAGGACCCTTGACGGGACTGACTCTGGAAACACCATATATTTT CASRTLDGTDSGNTIYF
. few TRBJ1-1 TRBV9 TGTGCCAGCAGCGTCCAGGCGAAGAACACTGAAGCTTTCTTT CASSVQAKNTEAFF
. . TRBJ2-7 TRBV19 TGTGCCACCTCGTTAGCGTTCAGCTCCTACGAGCAGTACTTC CATSLAFSSYEQYF
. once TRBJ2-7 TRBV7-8 TGTGCCAGCAGCGCCTTAGCCCTGAGCTCCTACGAGCAGTACTTC CASSALALSSYEQYF
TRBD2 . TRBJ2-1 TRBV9 TGTGCCAGCAGCGTAGCCGGACGGCCAGAAAGACTAGCGGGAAACAATGAGCAGTTCTTC CASSVAGRPERLAGNNEQFF
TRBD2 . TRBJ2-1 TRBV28 TGTGCCAGCATAGAGCGGGAGTACAATGAGCAGTTCTTC CASIEREYNEQFF
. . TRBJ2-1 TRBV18 TGTGCCAGCTCACCGGGGGCGGGAGTTCGCGATGAGCAGTTCTTC CASSPGAGVRDEQFF
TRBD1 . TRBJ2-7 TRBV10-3 TGTGCCATCAGTCGAGGGACAGGGGGACCCTACGAGCAGTACTTC CAISRGTGGPYEQYF
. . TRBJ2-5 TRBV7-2 TGTGCCAGCAGCTTATGGGGGCAGGGTCTGGAGACCCAGTACTTC CASSLWGQGLETQYF
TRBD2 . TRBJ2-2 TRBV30 TGTGCCTGGAGTGTACAGCGGGAGTTAGGGGAGCTGTTTTTT CAWSVQRELGELFF
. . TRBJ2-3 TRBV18 TGTGCCAGCTTCACTCCTACGCCGGGACTCGGCACAGATACGCAGTATTTT CASFTPTPGLGTDTQYF
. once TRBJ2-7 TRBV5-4 TGTGCCAGCAGCTTGCCACCAGGGGAGACCTACGAGCAGTACTTC CASSLPPGETYEQYF
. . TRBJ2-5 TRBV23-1 TGCGCCAGAGGTAGCGGCCAAGAGACCCAGTACTTC CARGSGQETQYF
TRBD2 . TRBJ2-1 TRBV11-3 TGTGCCAGCACTCGAGGACTAGCGGGAGGTACTGAGCAGTTCTTC CASTRGLAGGTEQFF
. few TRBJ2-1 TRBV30 TGTGCCTGGGACCCCCCGGAGGAACGTCAGTTCTTC CAWDPPEERQFF
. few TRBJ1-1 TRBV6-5 TGTGCCACGAGACGGGACTTGGAAGCTTTCTTT CATRRDLEAFF
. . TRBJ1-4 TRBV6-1 TGTGCCAGCAGTGAAGCAGAGACGAGGGAAAAACTGTTTTTT CASSEAETREKLFF
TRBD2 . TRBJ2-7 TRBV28 TGTGCCAGCACCTTGGGAGGGAGAAACGAGCAGTACTTC CASTLGGRNEQYF
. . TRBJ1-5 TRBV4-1 TGCGCCAGCAGCCAAGCCGCAGGGGGCAATCAGCCCCAGCATTTT CASSQAAGGNQPQHF
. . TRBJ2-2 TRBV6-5 TGTGCCAGCAGTTTACAGGGACCGTACACCGGGGAGCTGTTTTTT CASSLQGPYTGELFF
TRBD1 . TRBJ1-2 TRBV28 TGTGCCAGCAGGACCGGACAGGCGAACTATGGCTACACCTTC CASRTGQANYGYTF
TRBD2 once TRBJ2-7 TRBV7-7 TGTGCCAGCAGCTCTTCGACTAGCGGGAGCGGCGAGCAGTACTTC CASSSSTSGSGEQYF
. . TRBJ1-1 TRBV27 TGTGCCAGCAGTTTATGGGGCCGAAAGAACACTGAAGCTTTCTTT CASSLWGRKNTEAFF
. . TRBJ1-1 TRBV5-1 TGCGCCAGCAGCTTGGATACGACAGGTAGTGGGACTGAAGCTTTCTTT CASSLDTTGSGTEAFF
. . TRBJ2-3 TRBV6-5 TGTGCCAGCAGTTACCGCCGGGACTTTATGGATACGCAGTATTTT CASSYRRDFMDTQYF
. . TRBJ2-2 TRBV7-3 TGTGCCAGCAGCTTAAACATTGCTAACACCGGGGAGCTGTTTTTT CASSLNIANTGELFF
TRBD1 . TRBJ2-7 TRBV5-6 TGTGCCAGCAGCTTGGGGGACAGGGGTTACGAGCAGTACTTC CASSLGDRGYEQYF
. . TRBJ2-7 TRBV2 TGTGCCAGCAGTGGTAGGACTCCAACCTCCTACGAGCAGTACTTC CASSGRTPTSYEQYF
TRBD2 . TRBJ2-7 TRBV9 TGTGCCAGCAGCGTAGGCGCGGGCGGGAGGTTTAACGAGCAGTACTTC CASSVGAGGRFNEQYF
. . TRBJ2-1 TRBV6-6 TGTGCCAGCAGTTACAGCCTTCTCAATGAGCAGTTCTTC CASSYSLLNEQFF